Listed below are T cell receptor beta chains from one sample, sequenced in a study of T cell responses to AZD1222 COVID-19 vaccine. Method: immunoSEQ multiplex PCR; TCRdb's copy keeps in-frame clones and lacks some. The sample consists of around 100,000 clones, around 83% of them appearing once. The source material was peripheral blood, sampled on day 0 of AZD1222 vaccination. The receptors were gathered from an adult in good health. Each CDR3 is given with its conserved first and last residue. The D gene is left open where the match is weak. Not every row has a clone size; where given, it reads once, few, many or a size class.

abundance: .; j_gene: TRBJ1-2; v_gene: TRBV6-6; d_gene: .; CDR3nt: TGTGCCAGCAGTTACGAGGCCAGCAACTATGGCTACACCTTC; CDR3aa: CASSYEASNYGYTF
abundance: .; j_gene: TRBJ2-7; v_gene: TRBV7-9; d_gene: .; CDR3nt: TGTGCCAGCAGTACCCTTACGACAGGAGACTACGAGCAGTACTTC; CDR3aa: CASSTLTTGDYEQYF
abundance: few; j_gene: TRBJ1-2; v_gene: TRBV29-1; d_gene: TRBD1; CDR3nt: TGCAGCGTTGCGACAGGGGAGGACTATGGCTACACCTTC; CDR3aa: CSVATGEDYGYTF
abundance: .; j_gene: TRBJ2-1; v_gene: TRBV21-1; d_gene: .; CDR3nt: TGTGCCAGCAGCGCACCAACATCGGACAGCTACAATGAGCAGTTCTTC; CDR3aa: CASSAPTSDSYNEQFF
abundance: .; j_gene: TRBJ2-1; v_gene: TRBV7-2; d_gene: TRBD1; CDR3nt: TGTGCCAGCAGCTTATACAGGGGCTCCTACAATGAGCAGTTCTTC; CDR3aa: CASSLYRGSYNEQFF
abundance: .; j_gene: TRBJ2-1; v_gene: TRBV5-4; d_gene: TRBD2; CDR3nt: TGTGCCAGCAGCTCGGGGGGGACTATTAGTGCGAATGGGCAGTTCTTC; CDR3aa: CASSSGGTISANGQFF
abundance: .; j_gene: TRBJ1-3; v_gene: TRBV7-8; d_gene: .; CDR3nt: TGTGCCAGCAGCCCTGGAGGAAACACCATATATTTT; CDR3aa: CASSPGGNTIYF
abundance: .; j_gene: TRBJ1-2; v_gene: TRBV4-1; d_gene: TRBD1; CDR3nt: TGCGCCAGCAGCCAAGATATCTTCAAGGGGGCAGGCCAAAATAACTATGGCTACACCTTC; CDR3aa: CASSQDIFKGAGQNNYGYTF
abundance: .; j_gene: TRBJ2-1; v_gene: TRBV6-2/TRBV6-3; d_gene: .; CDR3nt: TGTGCCAGCAGTTACCGGGAGCGCTACAATGAGCAGTTCTTC; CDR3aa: CASSYRERYNEQFF
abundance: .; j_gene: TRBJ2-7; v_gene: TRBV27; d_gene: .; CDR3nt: TGTGCCAGCAGTTTATCGCCGGGCCTCGAGCAGCACTTC; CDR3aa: CASSLSPGLEQHF
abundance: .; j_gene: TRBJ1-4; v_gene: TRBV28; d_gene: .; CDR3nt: TGTGCCAGCAGTCCCAGCCCTAATGAAAAACTGTTTTTT; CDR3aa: CASSPSPNEKLFF
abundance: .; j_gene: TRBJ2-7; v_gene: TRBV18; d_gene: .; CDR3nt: TGTGCCAGCTCACCCTCCGGGGCAGGGGAGCTCGAGCAGTACTTC; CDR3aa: CASSPSGAGELEQYF
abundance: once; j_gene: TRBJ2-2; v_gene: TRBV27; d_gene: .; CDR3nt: TGTGCCAGCAGTTTTGGGAGCCCCGGGGAGCTGTTTTTT; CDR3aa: CASSFGSPGELFF
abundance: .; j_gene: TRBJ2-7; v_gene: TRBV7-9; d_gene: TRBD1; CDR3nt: TGTGCCAGCAGCCCAAGGGATGGCAGGACAGGGACCTTCGAGCAGTACTTC; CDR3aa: CASSPRDGRTGTFEQYF
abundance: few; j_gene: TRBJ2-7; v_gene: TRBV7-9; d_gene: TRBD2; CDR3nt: TGTGCCAGCAGCCCCGGGAGGGCCCTCTCCTACGAGCAGTACTTC; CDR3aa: CASSPGRALSYEQYF
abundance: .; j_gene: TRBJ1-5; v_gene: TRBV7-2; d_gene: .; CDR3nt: TGTGCCAGCAGCTTCTACAATCAGCCCCAGCATTTT; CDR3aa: CASSFYNQPQHF
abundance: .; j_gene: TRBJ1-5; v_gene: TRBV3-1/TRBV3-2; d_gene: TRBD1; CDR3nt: TGTGCCAGCAGCCGAGGACAGGGGACTCAGCCCCAGCATTTT; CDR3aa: CASSRGQGTQPQHF